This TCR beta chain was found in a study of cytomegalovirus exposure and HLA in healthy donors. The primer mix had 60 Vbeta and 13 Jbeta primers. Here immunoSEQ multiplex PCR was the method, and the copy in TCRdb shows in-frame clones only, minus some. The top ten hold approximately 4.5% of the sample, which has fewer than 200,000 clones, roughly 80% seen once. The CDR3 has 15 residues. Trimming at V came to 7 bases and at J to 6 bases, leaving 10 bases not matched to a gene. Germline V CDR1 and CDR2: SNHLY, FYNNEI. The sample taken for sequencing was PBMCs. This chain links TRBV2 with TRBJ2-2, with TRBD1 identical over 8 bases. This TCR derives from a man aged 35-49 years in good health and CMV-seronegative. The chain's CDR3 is CASTARGTGAGELFF. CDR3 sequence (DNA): TGTGCCAGCACTGCGAGAGGGACAGGCGCCGGGGAGCTGTTTTTT. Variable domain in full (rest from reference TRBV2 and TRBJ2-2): EPEVTQTPSHQVTQMGQEVILRCVPISNHLYFYWYRQILGQKVEFLVSFYNNEISEKSEIFDDQFSVERPDGSNFTLKIRSTKLEDSAMYFCASTARGTGAGELFFGEGSRLTVL.